Detailed here is one TCR beta chain. The specificity of this receptor is unknown. No much larger clone is present one base from it, and per-base qualities are unavailable. These data are taken from a study of somatic mutations in cytotoxic T cells in rheumatoid arthritis (dated by TCRdb to the late 2010s). General notes on the study: Before any treatment started and right after they were diagnosed, patients gave peripheral blood samples (around 29 ml EDTA). A total of 65 rheumatoid arthritis patients and 15 to 25 healthy controls underwent TCRB deep sequencing. The median ages of the patient and control groups were essentially identical. To characterize clonality, the study used TCRB deep sequencing while asking whether somatic mutations are carried by expanded CD8+ T-cell clones in newly diagnosed, untreated rheumatoid arthritis. Some T-cell populations stained with V beta antibodies were sorted by flow on a FACSAria II or Sony SH800 to nearly 100% purity, with sorted V beta1+ cells additionally subjected to TCRB sequencing.

Genomic DNA underwent TCRB CDR3 sequencing using the immunoSEQ assay. As for how the authors treated the data: Patient CD8+ clones larger than 1% were compared against published virus-specific TCRB sequences, and only a few matched. Nothing other than productive TCRB rearrangements was included in the analyses. Clonality was expressed as a Shannon entropy-based productive clonality index, with each clone defined by a unique TCRB CDR3 sequence. Repertoire overlap between two samples was calculated from the template counts of each clone relative to total templates per sample. Flow cytometry-measured V-gene usage correlated with V-gene usage from TCRB sequencing, with a Spearman r of approximately 0.6. TCRdb took over this immuneACCESS table, retaining in-frame rearrangements with V and J assigned. Such tables are incomplete; in checked studies, under half of the missing clones stem from an unresolved V gene, and the remainder is unexplained. V, J and clone size reflect that table, while D and trimming were determined from the DNA. The sample contains 9,000 or so clones, roughly 73% of them found a single time. Clones ranked in the top ten supply approximately 5% of the sample.

Positive magnetic bead selection on an AutoMACS was used to isolate CD4+ and CD8+ cells, with flow cytometry used to check purity. Initial screening for clonal expansions relied on flow cytometry with a TCR V beta antibody panel, after which sorted CD8+ fractions underwent TCRB deep sequencing for characterization. Peripheral blood mononuclear cells were isolated by Ficoll-Paque PLUS density gradient separation. Nucleospin Tissue or Tissue XS kits were used to extract DNA from CD4-enriched, CD8-enriched or PBMC samples, and a Qubit 2.0 fluorometer was used for quantification. Overall results and qualifications from the work: In patients, CD8+ clonality rose with age (Spearman r ~ 0.49), which was not the case in healthy controls. The slight underrepresentation of TRBV07 in patients was not corrected for multiple comparisons. CD8+ T-cell clonality in rheumatoid arthritis patients was not significantly different from that in age-matched healthy controls. The largest CD8+ clone made up more than 20% of CD8+ cells in about an eighth of the 65 patients, and blood and synovial fluid shared several identical CD8+ TCRB sequences. The expanded CD8+ clones had unknown antigen targets, and not appearing in virus-specific databases did not rule out that they were virus-specific.

The CDR3 measures 12 amino acids from cysteine to phenylalanine. The kept DNA is CDR3 alone, 36 bases in frame from the first base. The germline V gene (reference sequence) sets CDR1 to SGHKS and CDR2 to YYEKEE. The V and J ends are trimmed by 3 bases and 6 bases, leaving 7 bases between them. The sample taken for sequencing was CD8+ T cells sorted from blood. This clonotype was obtained from an adult with rheumatoid arthritis. This chain is built from TRBV5-5 and TRBJ2-4; confidence is insufficient to name the D gene. The CDR3 protein is CASSSGLNIQYF. The DNA sequence follows: TGTGCCAGCAGCTCGGGCTTAAACATTCAGTACTTC.